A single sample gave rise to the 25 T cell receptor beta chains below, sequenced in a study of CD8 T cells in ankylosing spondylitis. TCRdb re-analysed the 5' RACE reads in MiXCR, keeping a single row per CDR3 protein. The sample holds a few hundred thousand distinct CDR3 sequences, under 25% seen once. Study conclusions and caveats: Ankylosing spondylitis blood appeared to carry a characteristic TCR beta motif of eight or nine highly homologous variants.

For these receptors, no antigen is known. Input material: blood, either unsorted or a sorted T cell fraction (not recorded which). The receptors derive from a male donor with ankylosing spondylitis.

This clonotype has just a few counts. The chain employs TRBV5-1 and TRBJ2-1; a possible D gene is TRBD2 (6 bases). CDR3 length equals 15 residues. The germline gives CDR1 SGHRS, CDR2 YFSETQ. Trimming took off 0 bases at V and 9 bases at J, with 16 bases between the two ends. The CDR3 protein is CASSLVRLVKGEQFF. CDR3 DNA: TGCGCCAGCAGCTTGGTTCGACTAGTTAAGGGTGAGCAGTTCTTC. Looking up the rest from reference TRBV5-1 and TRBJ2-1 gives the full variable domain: KAGVTQTPRYLIKTRGQQVTLSCSPISGHRSVSWYQQTPGQGLQFLFEYFSETQRNKGNFPGRFSGRQFSNSRSEMNVSTLELGDSALYLCASSLVRLVKGEQFFGPGTRLTVL.

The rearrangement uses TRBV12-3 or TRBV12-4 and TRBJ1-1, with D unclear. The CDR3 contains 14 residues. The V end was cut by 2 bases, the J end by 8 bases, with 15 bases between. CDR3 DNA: TGTGCCAGCAGTTTAAGTTTGTTTCGACCCGAAGCTTTCTTT. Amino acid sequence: CASSLSLFRPEAFF.

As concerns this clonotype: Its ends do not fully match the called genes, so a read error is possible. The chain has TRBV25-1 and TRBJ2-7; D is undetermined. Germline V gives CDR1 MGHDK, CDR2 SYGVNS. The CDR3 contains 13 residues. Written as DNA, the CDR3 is TGTGCCAGCAGTGAATTGCCCAGCTACAAGCAGTACTTC. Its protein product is CASSELPSYKQYF.

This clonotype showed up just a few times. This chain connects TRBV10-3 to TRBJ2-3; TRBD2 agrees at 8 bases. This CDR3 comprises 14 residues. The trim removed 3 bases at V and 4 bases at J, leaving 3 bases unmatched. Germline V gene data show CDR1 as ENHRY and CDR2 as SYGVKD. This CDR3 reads CAISDPGRADTQYF. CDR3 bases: TGTGCCATCAGTGATCCCGGGAGGGCAGATACGCAGTATTTT.

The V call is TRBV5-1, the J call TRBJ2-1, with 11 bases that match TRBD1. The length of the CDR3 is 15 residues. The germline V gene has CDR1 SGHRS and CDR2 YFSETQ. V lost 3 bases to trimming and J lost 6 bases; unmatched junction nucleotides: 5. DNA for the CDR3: TGCGCCAGCAGCTCGACCGGGACAGGGGGCAATGAGCAGTTCTTC. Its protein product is CASSSTGTGGNEQFF.

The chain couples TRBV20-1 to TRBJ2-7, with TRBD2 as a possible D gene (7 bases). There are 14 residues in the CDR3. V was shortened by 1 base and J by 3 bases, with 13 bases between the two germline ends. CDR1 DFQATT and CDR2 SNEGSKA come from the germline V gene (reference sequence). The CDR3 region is CSARGGGGVYEQYF. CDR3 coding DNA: TGCAGTGCTAGAGGGGGGGGCGGGGTCTACGAGCAGTACTTC.

CDR3 amino acids: CASSLVGAKKKNIQYF. The CDR3 DNA reads as TGCGCCAGCAGCTTGGTTGGGGCGAAAAAGAAAAACATTCAGTACTTC. The V gene is TRBV5-1, the J gene TRBJ2-4; possible D gene TRBD1, 5 bases. Germline V gene sequence: CDR1 SGHRS, CDR2 YFSETQ. V was clipped by 0 bases and J by 4 bases, with 14 bases between them. The CDR3 extends over 16 amino acids.

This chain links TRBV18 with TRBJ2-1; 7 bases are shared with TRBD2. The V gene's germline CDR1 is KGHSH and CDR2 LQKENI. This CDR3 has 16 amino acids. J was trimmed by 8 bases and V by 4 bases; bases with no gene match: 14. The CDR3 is CASSLRILAEKYEQFF. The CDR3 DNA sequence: TGTGCCAGCTCACTCAGGATTCTAGCGGAGAAGTATGAGCAGTTCTTC.

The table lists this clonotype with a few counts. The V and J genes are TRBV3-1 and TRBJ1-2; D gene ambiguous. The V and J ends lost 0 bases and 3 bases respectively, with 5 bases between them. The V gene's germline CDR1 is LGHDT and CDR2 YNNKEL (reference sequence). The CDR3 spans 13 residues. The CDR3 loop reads CASSQDIDYGYTF. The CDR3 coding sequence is TGTGCCAGCAGCCAAGATATCGACTATGGCTACACCTTC.

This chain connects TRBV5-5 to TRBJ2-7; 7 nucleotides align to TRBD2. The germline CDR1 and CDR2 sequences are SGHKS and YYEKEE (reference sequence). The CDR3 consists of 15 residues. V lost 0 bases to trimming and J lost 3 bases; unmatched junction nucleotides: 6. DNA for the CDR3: TGTGCCAGCAGCTTGGCTAGCGGATCCTTCTACGAGCAGTACTTC. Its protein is CASSLASGSFYEQYF.

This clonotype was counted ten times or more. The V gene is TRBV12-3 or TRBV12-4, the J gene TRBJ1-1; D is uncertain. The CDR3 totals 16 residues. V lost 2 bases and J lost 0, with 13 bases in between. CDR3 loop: CASSLPPALMNTEAFF. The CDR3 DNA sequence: TGTGCCAGCAGTTTACCCCCAGCTCTTATGAACACTGAAGCTTTCTTT.

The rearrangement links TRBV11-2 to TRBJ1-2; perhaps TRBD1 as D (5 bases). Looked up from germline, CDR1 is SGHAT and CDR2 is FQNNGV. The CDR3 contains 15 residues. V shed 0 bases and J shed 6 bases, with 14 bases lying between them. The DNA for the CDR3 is TGTGCCAGCAGCTTAGATTATCAGGGTTTAGATGGCTACACCTTC. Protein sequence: CASSLDYQGLDGYTF.

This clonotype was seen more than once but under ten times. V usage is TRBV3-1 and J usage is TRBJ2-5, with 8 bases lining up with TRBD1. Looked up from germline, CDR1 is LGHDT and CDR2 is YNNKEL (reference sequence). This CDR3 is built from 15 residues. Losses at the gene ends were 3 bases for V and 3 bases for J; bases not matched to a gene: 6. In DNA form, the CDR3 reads TGTGCCAGCAGCCAGGATAGGACAGGGAAAGAGACCCAGTACTTC. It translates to CASSQDRTGKETQYF.

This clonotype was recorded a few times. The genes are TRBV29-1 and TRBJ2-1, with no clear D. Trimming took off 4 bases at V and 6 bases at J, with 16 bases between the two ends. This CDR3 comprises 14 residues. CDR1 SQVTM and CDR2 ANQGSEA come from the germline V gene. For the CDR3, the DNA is TGCAGCGTTGTCGGTCGGGTTCGGGTCAATGAGCAGTTCTTC. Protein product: CSVVGRVRVNEQFF.

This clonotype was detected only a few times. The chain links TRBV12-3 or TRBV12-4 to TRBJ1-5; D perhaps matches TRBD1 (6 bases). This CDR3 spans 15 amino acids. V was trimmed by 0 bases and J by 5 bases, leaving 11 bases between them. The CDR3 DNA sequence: TGTGCCAGCAGTTTAGCGGGAGGGGGGTATCAGCCCCAGCATTTT. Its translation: CASSLAGGGYQPQHF.

The CDR3 loop is CAWSGMGQLYGYTF. As DNA, the CDR3 is TGTGCCTGGAGTGGAATGGGGCAGCTCTATGGCTACACCTTC. This rearrangement joins TRBV30 to TRBJ1-2, with D possibly matching TRBD1 (5 bases). Between the trimmed V and J ends, which lost 1 base and 4 bases, there was a span of 13 bases. The germline V gene has CDR1 GTSNPN and CDR2 SVGIG (reference sequence). This CDR3 is 14 amino acids long. The full variable domain, completed using reference TRBV30 and TRBJ1-2, is SQTIHQWPATLVQPVGSPLSLECTVEGTSNPNLYWYRQAAGRGLQLLFYSVGIGQISSEVPQNLSASRPQDRQFILSSKKLLLSDSGFYLCAWSGMGQLYGYTFGSGTRLTVV.

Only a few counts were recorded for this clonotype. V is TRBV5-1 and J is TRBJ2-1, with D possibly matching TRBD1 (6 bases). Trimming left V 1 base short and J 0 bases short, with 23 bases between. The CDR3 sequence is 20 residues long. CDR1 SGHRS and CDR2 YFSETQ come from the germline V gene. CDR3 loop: CASSLSVGRGYALSYNEQFF. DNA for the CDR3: TGCGCCAGCAGCTTGTCGGTGGGAAGGGGGTACGCCCTCTCCTACAATGAGCAGTTCTTC.

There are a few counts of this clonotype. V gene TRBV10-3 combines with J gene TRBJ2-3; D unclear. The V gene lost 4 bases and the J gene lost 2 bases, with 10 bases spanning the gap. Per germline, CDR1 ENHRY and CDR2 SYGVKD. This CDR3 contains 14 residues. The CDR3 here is CAISGSLNTDTQYF. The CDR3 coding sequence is TGTGCCATCAGTGGTTCGTTAAACACAGATACGCAGTATTTT.

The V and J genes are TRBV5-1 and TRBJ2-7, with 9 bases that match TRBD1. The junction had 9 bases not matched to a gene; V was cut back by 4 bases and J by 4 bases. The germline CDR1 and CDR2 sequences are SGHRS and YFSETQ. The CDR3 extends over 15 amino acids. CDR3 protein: CASSPRTGVGYEQYF. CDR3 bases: TGCGCCAGCAGCCCCCGGACAGGGGTCGGGTACGAGCAGTACTTC. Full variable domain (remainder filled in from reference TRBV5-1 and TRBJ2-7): KAGVTQTPRYLIKTRGQQVTLSCSPISGHRSVSWYQQTPGQGLQFLFEYFSETQRNKGNFPGRFSGRQFSNSRSEMNVSTLELGDSALYLCASSPRTGVGYEQYFGPGTRLTVT.

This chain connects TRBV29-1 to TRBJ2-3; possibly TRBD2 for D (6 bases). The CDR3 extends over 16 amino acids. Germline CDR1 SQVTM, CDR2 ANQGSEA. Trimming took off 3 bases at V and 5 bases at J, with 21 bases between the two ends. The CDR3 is CSVDSSRGFGIDTQYF. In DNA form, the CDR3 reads TGCAGCGTTGATAGCTCCCGGGGGTTCGGTATAGATACGCAGTATTTT.

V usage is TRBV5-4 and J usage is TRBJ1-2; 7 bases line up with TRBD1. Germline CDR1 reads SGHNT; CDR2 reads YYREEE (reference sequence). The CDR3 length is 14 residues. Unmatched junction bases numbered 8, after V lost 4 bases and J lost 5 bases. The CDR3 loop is CASSASRQGYGYTF. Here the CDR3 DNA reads TGTGCCAGCAGCGCGAGTCGACAGGGTTATGGCTACACCTTC.

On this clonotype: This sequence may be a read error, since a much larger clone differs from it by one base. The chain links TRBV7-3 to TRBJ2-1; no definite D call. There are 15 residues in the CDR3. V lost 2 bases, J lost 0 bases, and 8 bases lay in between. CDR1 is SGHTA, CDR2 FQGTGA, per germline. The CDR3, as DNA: TGTGCCAGCAGCTTAGACCCGAGCTCCTACAATGAGCAGTTCTTC. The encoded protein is CASSLDPSSYNEQFF.

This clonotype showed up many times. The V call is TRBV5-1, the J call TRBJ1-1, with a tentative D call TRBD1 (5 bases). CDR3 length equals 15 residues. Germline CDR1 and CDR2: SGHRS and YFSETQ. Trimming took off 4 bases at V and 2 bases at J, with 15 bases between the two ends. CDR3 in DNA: TGCGCCAGCAGCCCTACAGCCGGGGCTAACACTGAAGCTTTCTTT. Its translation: CASSPTAGANTEAFF. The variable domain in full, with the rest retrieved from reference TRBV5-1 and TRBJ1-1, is KAGVTQTPRYLIKTRGQQVTLSCSPISGHRSVSWYQQTPGQGLQFLFEYFSETQRNKGNFPGRFSGRQFSNSRSEMNVSTLELGDSALYLCASSPTAGANTEAFFGQGTRLTVV.

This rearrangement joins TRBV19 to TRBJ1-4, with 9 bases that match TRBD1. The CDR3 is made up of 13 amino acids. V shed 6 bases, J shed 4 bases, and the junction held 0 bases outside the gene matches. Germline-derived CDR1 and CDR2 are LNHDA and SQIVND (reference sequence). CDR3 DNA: TGTGCCAGTAGGGGACAGGGTAATGAAAAACTGTTTTTT. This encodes CASRGQGNEKLFF. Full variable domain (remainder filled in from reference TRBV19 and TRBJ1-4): DGGITQSPKYLFRKEGQNVTLSCEQNLNHDAMYWYRQDPGQGLRLIYYSQIVNDFQKGDIAEGYSVSREKKESFPLTVTSAQKNPTAFYLCASRGQGNEKLFFGSGTQLSVL.

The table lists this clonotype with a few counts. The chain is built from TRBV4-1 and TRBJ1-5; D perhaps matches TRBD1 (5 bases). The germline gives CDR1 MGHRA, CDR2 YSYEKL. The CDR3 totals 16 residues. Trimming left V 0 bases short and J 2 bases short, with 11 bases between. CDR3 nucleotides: TGCGCCAGCAGCCAAGAAGCAGGGTTTCGCAATCAGCCCCAGCATTTT. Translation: CASSQEAGFRNQPQHF.